This TCR beta chain is from a study of identifying expanded T cells in peripheral blood. With regard to this clone: Its specificity is not known.

Overall study findings and caveats: Over approximately two and four weeks, about 15 and 19 clones changed, versus around 1.1 between replicates. Variance in clone template counts between two-week samples significantly increased with total template count across all healthy donors.

During the collection period, no donor immune events like infections were recorded. Here immunoSEQ multiplex PCR was the method, and the copy in TCRdb shows in-frame clones only, minus some. Of roughly 100,000 clones listed, around 89% were seen once; the top ten hold 13% to 15%. V lost 2 bases, J lost 7 bases, and 12 bases lay in between. The CDR3 is 13 amino acids. In germline, CDR1 is SGHKS, CDR2 YYEKEE (reference sequence). Sequenced material: blood. The origin of this receptor is a person aged 18 to 75 in good health. The chain links TRBV5-5 to TRBJ1-2, with D perhaps matching TRBD1 (5 bases). CDR3 DNA sequence: TGTGCCAGCAGCTTCGGGACGGGTGGTGGCTACACCTTC. Amino acids: CASSFGTGGGYTF.